This entry is about one T cell receptor beta chain. This clone was seen just once. Its antigen target is currently unknown. No much larger clone is present one base from it, and per-base qualities are unavailable. This sample stems from a study of T cell responses to AZD1222 COVID-19 vaccine (dated by TCRdb to the early 2020s). Concerning the study at large: TCR sequencing was performed for roughly 250 trial participants, of whom about 200 were given two doses of AZD1222 and some 25 were given two doses of MenACWY control vaccine. Trial participants were enrolled into age subgroups of 18-55, 56-69 and 70-plus years, which contained about 150, 27 and 61 TCR-sequenced participants, respectively.

General findings and caveats noted by the study authors: Most participants were white British and females outnumbered males, and the authors suggested that clonal diversity may have been underestimated. Only a handful of AZD1222 recipients were SARS-CoV-2 seropositive at baseline, limiting conclusions about previously exposed vaccinees. The vaccine-associated CD4 TCRs covered the entire spike protein, and the dominant responses fell in regions 160-218 and 743-854. Reportedly, close to half of the unique spike-specific TCRs recognized epitopes lying outside the regions that are mutated in the B.1.351 and B.1.1.7 variants. Spike-specific TCR breadth and depth rose significantly after two AZD1222 doses compared with day 0 and with MenACWY recipients. The 56-69-year group was small, and its depth increase did not reach significance, likely because of low power. Because no day 14 peak-response samples were available, repertoires were characterized only after the peak T cell response.

The CDR3 regions of human TCRbeta chains were subjected to immunosequencing. Per the original workflow: TCRs in the repertoires were matched against a reference library of SARS-CoV-2-specific TCRs that had been generated with the MIRA antigen-specificity platform. Breadth was defined as the fraction of unique TCRs that were SARS-CoV-2-associated, and depth was defined as the fraction of total T cells that were SARS-CoV-2-associated. Using the MIRA data, every spike-specific TCR was mapped to the spike region that the TCR reacted to and assigned to either a CD4 or a CD8 class. Log10-transformed breadth and depth values were compared by one-way ANOVA with Sidak's multiple comparisons tests. TCRdb provides this immuneACCESS table in a form limited to in-frame rearrangements. Some clones are lacking; in checked studies, under half of them reflect an unresolved V gene, and why the rest are absent is not known. The D gene and trimming were derived from the DNA, and the V and J assignments and clone size from that table. The table for this sample lists 180,000 or so clones; roughly nine tenths of them were counted only once. The ten largest clones add up to 1% to 1.5% of the sample.

Reading the label with the study, this specimen's time point is: about 28 days (+/-7) after the second vaccine dose. AZD1222 recipients given second doses at about 4 weeks or at about 12 weeks were pooled, since spike-specific TCR depth and breadth were not found to differ between the two schedules. Vaccinee samples were obtained from the UK trials COV001 and COV002, which included a single-blind randomized controlled phase 2/3 trial of AZD1222 (ChAdOx1 nCoV-19) in healthy adults. For TCRbeta chain sequencing, PBMC samples were collected from trial participants at day 0 and at day 28 after the second dose. CDR1 SNHLY and CDR2 FYNNEI were looked up in the germline V gene. V is pared back by 1 base and J by 8 bases, with 8 bases lying between the germline termini. Its CDR3 holds 12 amino acids, cysteine through phenylalanine. The entry retains the CDR3 DNA only, 36 bases that are in frame from base 1.

This sequence uses TRBV2 and TRBJ1-2; the D gene remains uncertain. This TCR came from an adult who received the AZD1222 COVID-19 vaccine. Material: peripheral blood, obtained 28 days after the second AZD1222 dose. The nucleotide sequence is TGTGCCAGCAGTGAAGAGGGTCGCGGCTACACCTTC. The translation is CASSEEGRGYTF.